Shown below are 10 T cell receptor beta chains from a single sample sequenced in a study of shared clonotypes between healthy human individuals. Repertoires were generated with immunoSEQ multiplex PCR, while TCRdb's copy carries only in-frame clones and drops some. Of 2.3 million or so clones listed, 90% to 95% are singletons. Sequencing was done on a sample of naive CD4+ T cells from PBMCs. The subset was: CD45RA+ positively selected. Source of these receptors: a man between 18 and 35 years old in good health. Some clones in this sample may be carry-over from other donors' samples.

The chain links TRBV5-1 to TRBJ1-3, with 7 bases matching TRBD1. V lost 7 bases and J lost 2; bases outside the gene matches: 3. The CDR3 loop spans 13 amino acids. Germline-derived CDR1 and CDR2 are SGHRS and YFSETQ. The CDR3 nucleotides are TGCGCCAGCCAACAGGGGACTGGAAACACCATATATTTT. The encoded protein is CASQQGTGNTIYF.

The CDR3 region is CASSRGLAGGVRYEQFF. CDR3 in DNA: TGTGCCAGCAGCCGAGGACTAGCGGGAGGAGTACGTTATGAGCAGTTCTTC. The chain employs TRBV11-2 and TRBJ2-1; 14 bases are a match to TRBD2. With V trimmed by 5 bases and J by 8 bases, 11 bases remained unmatched. The CDR3 length is 17 residues. Germline V gene data show CDR1 as SGHAT and CDR2 as FQNNGV.

The J gene is TRBJ2-7, the V gene TRBV19; 10 bases match TRBD2. CDR1 is LNHDA and CDR2 is SQIVND in the germline V gene (reference sequence). Trimming cost V 3 bases and J 5 bases; bases outside gene matches: 4. CDR3 length equals 14 residues. CDR3: CASSIGLAANEQYF. CDR3 in DNA: TGTGCCAGTAGTATCGGACTAGCGGCCAACGAGCAGTACTTC.

The V and J genes are TRBV28 and TRBJ2-3; 8 bases align to TRBD2. Germline assignment: CDR1 MDHEN and CDR2 SYDVKM. The CDR3 is made up of 14 amino acids. J gave up 5 bases and V 3 bases, and 4 bases lay outside the gene matches. The CDR3: CASSLAGGLDTQYF. The CDR3 nucleotides are TGTGCCAGCAGTTTGGCGGGAGGCCTAGATACGCAGTATTTT.

This chain connects TRBV5-1 to TRBJ2-7; TRBD2 agrees at 7 bases. With 5 bases clipped from V and 6 bases from J, the junction kept 20 bases outside the gene matches. The CDR3 extends over 17 amino acids. Germline V lookup: CDR1 SGHRS, CDR2 YFSETQ. The CDR3 sequence is CASSKDTPGTNAAEQYF. The CDR3 DNA sequence: TGCGCCAGCAGTAAGGATACCCCCGGGACTAATGCGGCCGAGCAGTACTTC.

The V call is TRBV7-8, the J call TRBJ2-7; 9 nucleotides match TRBD1. CDR1 and CDR2 from the germline V gene are SGHVS and FQNEAQ. The CDR3 sequence is 14 residues long. V shed 3 bases and J 3 bases; nucleotides not matched to a gene: 3. The CDR3 sequence: CASSFRDRDYEQYF. For the CDR3, the DNA is TGTGCCAGCAGCTTCCGGGACAGGGACTACGAGCAGTACTTC.

The chain has TRBV7-2 and TRBJ2-5; a possible D gene is TRBD2 (5 bases). Looked up from germline, CDR1 is SGHTA and CDR2 is FQGNSA. CDR3 length: 13 amino acids. V was pared by 4 bases and J by 4 bases, with 10 bases between. The CDR3 region has the DNA TGTGCCAGCAGCTCACTAGTTTTAGAGACCCAGTACTTC. Its translation: CASSSLVLETQYF. Looking up the rest from reference TRBV7-2 and TRBJ2-5 gives the full variable domain: GAGVSQSPSNKVTEKGKDVELRCDPISGHTALYWYRQSLGQGLEFLIYFQGNSAPDKSGLPSDRFSAERTGGSVSTLTIQRTQQEDSAVYLCASSSLVLETQYFGPGTRLLVL.

This clone came up once. This rearrangement joins TRBV5-1 to TRBJ2-7; 9 bases map to TRBD2. CDR3 length: 19 amino acids. Germline V lookup: CDR1 SGHRS, CDR2 YFSETQ. Germline trimming cut 4 bases from V and 0 bases from J; bases unmatched to any gene: 17. CDR3 amino acids: CASSRRGLAGLDRSYEQYF. DNA of the CDR3: TGCGCCAGCAGCCGGAGGGGGCTAGCGGGATTAGACCGCTCCTACGAGCAGTACTTC. The whole variable domain, filled in from reference TRBV5-1 and TRBJ2-7, reads KAGVTQTPRYLIKTRGQQVTLSCSPISGHRSVSWYQQTPGQGLQFLFEYFSETQRNKGNFPGRFSGRQFSNSRSEMNVSTLELGDSALYLCASSRRGLAGLDRSYEQYFGPGTRLTVT.

This chain joins TRBV18 and TRBJ1-4; the D gene is possibly TRBD1 (5 bases). Trimming pared 5 bases from V and 7 bases from J, leaving 20 bases between. The V gene's germline CDR1 is KGHSH and CDR2 LQKENI. The CDR3 is 16 amino acids. CDR3 DNA: TGTGCCAGCTCAACCCTGATCGGGGGAAGCGGTGAAAAACTGTTTTTT. Its protein product is CASSTLIGGSGEKLFF.

This chain links TRBV5-1 with TRBJ2-1; D unclear. V was shortened by 1 base and J by 9 bases, with 8 bases between the two germline ends. The CDR3 is 12 residues long. CDR1 is SGHRS and CDR2 is YFSETQ in the germline V gene. The CDR3 coding sequence is TGCGCCAGCAGCTTGAATTTGGGTGAGCAGTTCTTC. Translated: CASSLNLGEQFF.